The 27 T cell receptor beta chains listed next were all sequenced from one sample in a study of T cells in narcolepsy. TCRdb keeps only in-frame clones here, not all; method: immunoSEQ multiplex PCR. This table holds almost 25,000 clones, around 63% found once. Material: memory (CD45RA-) CD4+ T cells from blood. The receptor source for this set is a human donor in good health.

V and J are TRBV28 and TRBJ2-4; maybe TRBD2 (7 bases). There are 15 residues in the CDR3. The V and J ends lost 4 bases and 6 bases respectively, with 16 bases between them. Germline V gives CDR1 MDHEN, CDR2 SYDVKM. The CDR3 sequence: CASSSRGARLNIQYF. CDR3 coding DNA: TGTGCCAGCAGTTCACGGGGGGCCAGGTTAAACATTCAGTACTTC.

The rearrangement uses TRBV7-2 and TRBJ2-1, with 13 nucleotides matching TRBD2. Trimming at V came to 5 bases and at J to 2 bases, leaving 9 bases not matched to a gene. This CDR3 contains 18 residues. Germline V gene sequence: CDR1 SGHTA, CDR2 FQGNSA. The CDR3 DNA reads TGTGCCAGCAGCCCCACTAGCGGGGGGGGGATGACCTACAATGAGCAGTTCTTC. This gives the protein CASSPTSGGGMTYNEQFF.

This rearrangement joins TRBV4-2 to TRBJ1-2; D possibly corresponds to TRBD1 (6 bases). This CDR3 has 16 residues. CDR1 is LGHNA, CDR2 YNFKEQ, per germline. V lost 1 base, J lost 5 bases, and 17 bases lay in between. The CDR3: CASSQGVAGEAYGYTF. DNA of the CDR3: TGTGCCAGCAGCCAAGGGGTCGCAGGGGAGGCGTATGGCTACACCTTC.

V is TRBV11-2 and J is TRBJ2-1; no clear D. Trimming removed 0 bases from V and 6 bases from J, with 6 bases in between. CDR3 length: 13 residues. Germline V gives CDR1 SGHAT, CDR2 FQNNGV. CDR3 residues: CASSLEPVNEQFF. CDR3 in DNA: TGTGCCAGCAGCTTAGAACCCGTCAATGAGCAGTTCTTC.

J is TRBJ2-7 and V is TRBV28; the match to TRBD1 covers 10 bases. Germline-derived CDR1 and CDR2 are MDHEN and SYDVKM. V lost 5 bases and J lost 2; bases outside the gene matches: 12. The CDR3 has 17 residues. The CDR3 DNA follows: TGTGCCAGCAGTGCCTTTTTGGGAGGGACAGGGGCCTACGAGCAGTACTTC. It specifies CASSAFLGGTGAYEQYF.

The V call is TRBV9, the J call TRBJ2-2; no reliable D call. This CDR3 region has 13 residues. Between the trimmed V and J ends, which lost 0 bases and 3 bases, there was a span of 3 bases. Germline lookup yields CDR1 SGDLS and CDR2 YYNGEE. This chain's CDR3 is CASSVEHTGELFF. Here the CDR3 DNA reads TGTGCCAGCAGCGTAGAACACACCGGGGAGCTGTTTTTT.

This clone was detected a few times. The J gene is TRBJ1-1, the V gene TRBV10-3; unclear D gene. This CDR3 region has 13 residues. Per germline, CDR1 ENHRY and CDR2 SYGVKD. Trimming stripped 8 bases from V and 1 base from J, with 11 bases between. The CDR3 coding sequence is TGTGCCATCGGCGAACAGCAGAACACTGAAGCTTTCTTT. Its protein product is CAIGEQQNTEAFF.

This clone was seen only once. The rearrangement joins TRBV2 to TRBJ2-7, with TRBD1 identical over 9 bases. The CDR3 loop spans 13 amino acids. V shed 4 bases, J shed 6 bases, and the junction held 4 bases outside the gene matches. Germline lookup yields CDR1 SNHLY and CDR2 FYNNEI. This CDR3 reads CASSGDRASEQYF. In DNA, the CDR3 is TGTGCCAGCAGTGGGGACAGGGCTAGCGAGCAGTACTTC. Supplemented by reference TRBV2 and TRBJ2-7, the full variable domain reads EPEVTQTPSHQVTQMGQEVILRCVPISNHLYFYWYRQILGQKVEFLVSFYNNEISEKSEIFDDQFSVERPDGSNFTLKIRSTKLEDSAMYFCASSGDRASEQYFGPGTRLTVT.

This clone was counted between two and nine times. The rearrangement joins TRBV2 to TRBJ1-5, with D perhaps TRBD1 (5 bases). CDR1 is SNHLY and CDR2 is FYNNEI in the germline V gene. With 5 bases removed from V and 1 base from J, the gap between germline ends came to 9 bases. CDR3 size: 14 residues. For the CDR3, the DNA is TGTGCCAGCAGTATGGGACGGAGCAATCAGCCCCAGCATTTT. Its protein product is CASSMGRSNQPQHF.

CDR3 sequence (DNA): TGTGCCAGCTCACTTCGGACGGGCACAGATACGCAGTATTTT. Protein product: CASSLRTGTDTQYF. The chain is built from TRBV18 and TRBJ2-3; no firm D call. The V end was cut by 4 bases, the J end by 1 base, with 9 bases between. The CDR3 extends over 14 amino acids. The germline CDR1 and CDR2 sequences are KGHSH and LQKENI.

Only a few counts were recorded for this clone. The chain combines TRBV6-6 with TRBJ2-7; D not certain. The CDR3 runs 13 residues. Germline V CDR1 and CDR2: MNHNY, SVGAGI (reference sequence). Trimming took off 7 bases at V and 6 bases at J, with 16 bases between the two ends. CDR3 protein: CASTPRTVREQYF. The CDR3 nucleotides are TGTGCCAGCACCCCACGGACGGTCCGCGAGCAGTACTTC.

The chain has TRBV14 and TRBJ1-6; D gene unclear. This CDR3 is built from 16 residues. Per germline, CDR1 SGHDN and CDR2 FVKESK. Trimming left V 4 bases short and J 0 bases short, with 10 bases between. The CDR3 is CASSPLGSSYNSPLHF. The CDR3 bases are TGTGCCAGCAGCCCTCTAGGGAGCTCCTATAATTCACCCCTCCACTTT.

The CDR3 coding sequence is TGTGCCAGTAGTAGAGTGATTCAAGAGACCCAGTACTTC. This translates into CASSRVIQETQYF. The J gene is TRBJ2-5, the V gene TRBV19; D not certain. Germline CDR1 LNHDA, CDR2 SQIVND (reference sequence). The CDR3 has 13 amino acids. With 4 bases removed from V and 2 bases from J, the gap between germline ends came to 8 bases.

CDR3 DNA sequence: TGTGCCAGGGGGCACCTAGCCAAAAACATTCAGTACTTC. It encodes CARGHLAKNIQYF. The chain couples TRBV9 to TRBJ2-4, with D possibly matching TRBD1 (5 bases). CDR1 is SGDLS and CDR2 is YYNGEE in the germline V gene. V was shortened by 8 bases and J by 0 bases, with 9 bases between the two germline ends. The CDR3 covers 13 residues.

The CDR3 is CASSGQGGGQEPQHF. In DNA form, the CDR3 reads TGTGCCAGCAGCGGACAGGGAGGGGGCCAGGAGCCCCAGCATTTT. The chain uses TRBV2 and TRBJ1-5, with 8 bases identical to TRBD1. The ends lost 6 bases at V and 8 bases at J; junction bases unmatched: 12. CDR1 is SNHLY and CDR2 is FYNNEI in the germline V gene. This CDR3 is 15 amino acids long.

The chain carries TRBV6-1 and TRBJ2-1; D gene unclear. The germline CDR1 and CDR2 sequences are MNHNS and SASEGT. The CDR3 is 12 amino acids. V lost 2 bases and J 7 bases, leaving 6 bases between the germline ends. CDR3 amino acids: CASSELVNEQFF. CDR3 bases: TGTGCCAGCAGTGAATTGGTGAATGAGCAGTTCTTC.

The gene calls are TRBV7-2 and TRBJ2-3; tentative D call: TRBD1 (6 bases). Germline CDR1 reads SGHTA; CDR2 reads FQGNSA. The CDR3 is made up of 15 amino acids. Trimming left V 5 bases short and J 0 bases short, with 12 bases between. CDR3 in amino acids: CASSATGDSTDTQYF. CDR3 sequence (DNA): TGTGCCAGCAGCGCGACAGGAGATAGCACAGATACGCAGTATTTT.

The rearrangement joins TRBV6-5 to TRBJ2-1; TRBD2 might be the D (7 bases). V lost 0 bases to trimming and J lost 5 bases, with 14 bases between them. Germline lookup yields CDR1 MNHEY and CDR2 SVGAGI. The CDR3 consists of 16 residues. The CDR3 nucleotides are TGTGCCAGCAGTTACTCGGGAGGGGGGCTGGACAATGAGCAGTTCTTC. This codes for CASSYSGGGLDNEQFF.

This clone was counted only a few times. The chain couples TRBV30 to TRBJ1-1; the D gene is possibly TRBD1 (5 bases). CDR3 length equals 11 residues. V was trimmed by 8 bases and J by 3 bases, leaving 10 bases between them. Germline values: CDR1 GTSNPN, CDR2 SVGIG (reference sequence). This CDR3 is CAGQGYTEAFF. The CDR3 DNA follows: TGTGCCGGCCAGGGCTACACTGAAGCTTTCTTT. The variable domain in full, completed from reference TRBV30 and TRBJ1-1, reads SQTIHQWPATLVQPVGSPLSLECTVEGTSNPNLYWYRQAAGRGLQLLFYSVGIGQISSEVPQNLSASRPQDRQFILSSKKLLLSDSGFYLCAGQGYTEAFFGQGTRLTVV.

The chain joins TRBV6-6 to TRBJ1-5; 9 positions agree with TRBD1. Germline V gene sequence: CDR1 MNHNY, CDR2 SVGAGI (reference sequence). Unmatched junction bases numbered 13, after V lost 6 bases and J lost 10 bases. The CDR3 consists of 15 residues. DNA of the CDR3: TGTGCCAGCAGATCCTCCGGGACAGGGATTGGTCCCCAGCATTTT. This codes for CASRSSGTGIGPQHF.

The chain recombines TRBV9 with TRBJ2-1; possible D gene TRBD2, 6 bases. This CDR3 region has 16 residues. Per the germline V gene, CDR1 is SGDLS and CDR2 is YYNGEE. The V and J ends lost 3 bases and 4 bases respectively, with 17 bases between them. CDR3 coding DNA: TGTGCCAGCAGCGAGACCACGGGGGACCATTACAATGAGCAGTTCTTC. Protein sequence: CASSETTGDHYNEQFF. The entire variable domain, with the rest obtained from reference TRBV9 and TRBJ2-1, is as follows: DSGVTQTPKHLITATGQRVTLRCSPRSGDLSVYWYQQSLDQGLQFLIQYYNGEERAKGNILERFSAQQFPDLHSELNLSSLELGDSALYFCASSETTGDHYNEQFFGPGTRLTVL.

The chain combines TRBV19 with TRBJ1-1, with D maybe TRBD1 (5 bases). CDR1 LNHDA and CDR2 SQIVND come from the germline V gene (reference sequence). The V end lost 5 bases, the J end lost 3 bases, and 10 bases lay between the germline ends. The CDR3 totals 13 residues. The CDR3 sequence is CASSFDRDTEAFF. The CDR3 DNA is TGTGCCAGTAGTTTCGACAGAGACACTGAAGCTTTCTTT.

The gene calls are TRBV7-2 and TRBJ2-1, with D hard to call. Germline values: CDR1 SGHTA, CDR2 FQGNSA. CDR3 size: 16 residues. V lost 1 base and J lost 5, with 15 bases in between. The CDR3 region has the DNA TGTGCCAGCAGCTTAGGGAACAGCTTAGGCAACAATGAGCAGTTCTTC. It yields the protein CASSLGNSLGNNEQFF.

The chain uses TRBV27 and TRBJ1-6; 10 bases are shared with TRBD1. The CDR3 has 15 amino acids. CDR1 is MNHEY and CDR2 is SMNVEV in the germline V gene (reference sequence). V lost 6 bases, J lost 10 bases, and 9 bases stayed unmatched. The CDR3 protein is CASRGQGIIKSPLHF. The CDR3 DNA reads as TGTGCCAGCAGGGGACAGGGGATTATAAAATCACCCCTCCACTTT.

CDR3 sequence reads: CASSVGSGGNSPLHF. Here the CDR3 DNA reads TGTGCCAGCAGCGTAGGGTCAGGGGGGAATTCACCCCTCCACTTT. This chain links TRBV9 with TRBJ1-6, with 7 positions matching TRBD1. The CDR3 is 15 amino acids. The J segment lost 7 bases and the V segment lost 0 bases, leaving 4 bases of the junction unmatched. The V gene's germline CDR1 is SGDLS and CDR2 YYNGEE.

The chain carries TRBV6-5 and TRBJ2-1; D possibly corresponds to TRBD2 (6 bases). Trimming cost V 4 bases and J 4 bases, with 17 bases left between them. Germline V gene data show CDR1 as MNHEY and CDR2 as SVGAGI. The CDR3 contains 16 residues. CDR3 sequence reads: CASSSSTGTAYNEQFF. CDR3 nucleotide sequence: TGTGCCAGCAGTTCCTCGACCGGGACTGCATACAATGAGCAGTTCTTC.

Details on this clone: Other DNA sequences in the sample encode the same CDR3. This chain uses TRBV5-6 with TRBJ2-3; D not certain. This CDR3 spans 13 amino acids. Trimming pared 1 base from V and 4 bases from J, leaving 7 bases between. Germline lookup yields CDR1 SGHDT and CDR2 YYEEEE. This chain's CDR3 is CASSLFGADTQYF. CDR3 coding DNA: TGTGCCAGCAGCTTGTTTGGCGCAGATACGCAGTATTTT.